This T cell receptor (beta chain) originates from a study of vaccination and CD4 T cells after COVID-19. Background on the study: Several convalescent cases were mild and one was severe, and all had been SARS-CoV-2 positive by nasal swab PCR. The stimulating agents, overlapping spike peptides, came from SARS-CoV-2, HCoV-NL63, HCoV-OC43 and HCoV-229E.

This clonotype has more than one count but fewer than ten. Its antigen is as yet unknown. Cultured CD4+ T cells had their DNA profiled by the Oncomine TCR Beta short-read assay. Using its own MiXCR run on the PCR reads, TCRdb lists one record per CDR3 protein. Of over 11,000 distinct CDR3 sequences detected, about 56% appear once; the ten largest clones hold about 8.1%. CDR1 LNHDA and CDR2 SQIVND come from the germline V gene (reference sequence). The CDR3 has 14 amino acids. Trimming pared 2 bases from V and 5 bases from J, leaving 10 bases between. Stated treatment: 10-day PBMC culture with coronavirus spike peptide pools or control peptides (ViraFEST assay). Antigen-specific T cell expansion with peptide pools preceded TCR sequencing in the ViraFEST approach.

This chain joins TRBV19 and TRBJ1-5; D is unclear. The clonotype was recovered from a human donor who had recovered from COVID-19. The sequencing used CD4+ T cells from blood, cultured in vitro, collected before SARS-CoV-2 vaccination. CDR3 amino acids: CASSISPSDQPQHF. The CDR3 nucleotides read TGTGCCAGTAGTATATCGCCTTCGGATCAGCCCCAGCATTTT.